The rows below give T cell receptor beta chains drawn from one sample of a study of metastatic and nonmetastatic thyroid tumors. TCRdb redid the clone calls on the PCR reads using MiXCR. The table has about 24,000 clones, about 24% seen once; the top ten hold about 17%. The sequenced sample consisted of blood. These receptor sequences come from a male donor with papillary thyroid cancer or a benign thyroid nodule (not recorded which). Some clones in this sample may be carry-over from other donors' samples. Both conserved end residues are part of each CDR3. A D gene is named only where the DNA matches it firmly. Rows give clone size only sometimes, using once, few, many, or a class for an expanded clone.

D	V	J	size	DNA	CDR3
-	TRBV6-1	TRBJ2-7	-	TGTGCCAGCACTAAGGGAGCCAATATTATCCTCTACGAGCAGTACTTC	CASTKGANIILYEQYF
-	TRBV5-5	TRBJ1-1	many	TGTGCCAGCAGCTTTGCGGGGGCCTTAGCCTACACTGAAGCTTTCTTT	CASSFAGALAYTEAFF
-	TRBV27	TRBJ2-3	many	TGTGCCAGCAGTTGGGGACCAGATACGCAGTATTTT	CASSWGPDTQYF
TRBD1	TRBV6-1	TRBJ2-7	-	TGTGCCAGCAGTGACCCGGGACAGACCTACGAGCAGTACTTC	CASSDPGQTYEQYF
-	TRBV3-1	TRBJ2-5	many	TGTGCCAGCAGCCAAAGACACGGAGAGACCCAGTACTTC	CASSQRHGETQYF
TRBD1	TRBV6-1	TRBJ2-7	medium-sized	TGTGCCAGCCGCCGGGACAGGGCCGGCGAGCAGTACTTC	CASRRDRAGEQYF
TRBD1	TRBV4-1	TRBJ2-7	-	TGCGCCAGCAGCCCCACGGTCGGGACAGGGTCCTACGAGCAGTACTTC	CASSPTVGTGSYEQYF
-	TRBV7-3	TRBJ1-1	-	TGTGCCAGCAGCTATTCATACACTGAAGCTTCCTTT	CASSYSYTEASF
-	TRBV30	TRBJ2-4	many	TGTGCCTGGAGTAAGGCCGGAGGAAACATTCAGTACTTC	CAWSKAGGNIQYF
-	TRBV9	TRBJ2-7	many	TGTGCCAGCAGCGTAGCGGGGGTCGTAGGCTACGAGCAGTACTTC	CASSVAGVVGYEQYF
TRBD2	TRBV30	TRBJ2-2	many	TGTGCCTGGAGGGTGGGAGCGGGGACCGGGGAGCTGTTTTTT	CAWRVGAGTGELFF
-	TRBV27	TRBJ2-3	-	TGTGCCAGCAGCGTAGGCACGGGATTAACAGATACGCAGTATTTT	CASSVGTGLTDTQYF
-	TRBV6-2/TRBV6-3	TRBJ1-4	-	TGTGCCAGCAGTTCAGGGGCGCATACTGAAAAACTGTTTTTT	CASSSGAHTEKLFF
-	TRBV19	TRBJ1-5	medium-sized	TGTGCCAGTAGTATAGGGGACATAATCAATCAGCCCCAGCATTTT	CASSIGDIINQPQHF
-	TRBV13	TRBJ2-5	-	TGTGCCAGCAGCTTAGGGTCTGTTAGCCAAGAGACCCAGTACTTC	CASSLGSVSQETQYF